Following are 24 T cell receptor beta chains from one sample sequenced in a study of early T cells in non-severe SARS-CoV-2 infection. Via MiXCR, TCRdb re-called the 5' RACE reads, giving one row per CDR3 protein. The sample lists about 84,000 distinct CDR3 sequences; 12% were seen once. The sequencing input was whole blood. These receptors were obtained from an adult who was a healthcare worker with PCR-confirmed SARS-CoV-2 infection or an uninfected control (not recorded which).

This clonotype was seen repeatedly, ten times or more. The rearrangement links TRBV29-1 to TRBJ1-1; D ambiguous. CDR3 length equals 13 residues. V lost 5 bases and J 0 bases, leaving 10 bases between the germline ends. Germline V lookup: CDR1 SQVTM, CDR2 ANQGSEA. The CDR3 region has the DNA TGCAGCGTTTCCCCGAGGATGAACACTGAAGCTTTCTTT. Amino acids: CSVSPRMNTEAFF.

This clonotype was seen ten or more times. J is TRBJ1-1 and V is TRBV19, with a weak D call TRBD1 (5 bases). V was clipped by 3 bases and J by 1 base, with 6 bases between them. Germline CDR1 reads LNHDA; CDR2 reads SQIVND (reference sequence). The CDR3 consists of 13 residues. The CDR3 bases are TGTGCCAGTAGTATCCAGGGGAACACTGAAGCTTTCTTT. This gives the protein CASSIQGNTEAFF.

This clonotype was seen a few times. The chain links TRBV5-1 to TRBJ2-2, with D maybe TRBD2 (6 bases). The CDR3 spans 16 residues. Germline CDR1 reads SGHRS; CDR2 reads YFSETQ. V was trimmed by 2 bases and J by 4 bases, leaving 15 bases between them. The CDR3 sequence is CASSFTGDSGTGELFF. The CDR3 DNA is TGCGCCAGCAGCTTTACGGGAGACTCAGGCACCGGGGAGCTGTTTTTT.

CDR3: CASSSGTGETQYF. As DNA, the CDR3 is TGTGCCAGCAGCTCCGGAACAGGAGAGACCCAGTACTTC. V and J are TRBV11-2 and TRBJ2-5; possibly TRBD1 for D (5 bases). Per germline, CDR1 SGHAT and CDR2 FQNNGV. The V gene lost 4 bases and the J gene lost 4 bases, with 10 bases spanning the gap. This CDR3 region has 13 residues.

The sample holds a few counts of this clonotype. V and J are TRBV3-1 and TRBJ2-7; D possibly uses TRBD1 or TRBD2 (6 bases each). CDR3 length: 12 amino acids. V lost 10 bases and J 3 bases, leaving 13 bases between the germline ends. Germline V gene data show CDR1 as LGHDT and CDR2 as YNNKEL (reference sequence). CDR3 bases: TGTGCCACGAGGGGGGCTCACTACGAGCAGTACTTC. This encodes CATRGAHYEQYF.

In its sample, this clonotype was seen many times. The chain couples TRBV24-1 to TRBJ1-5; D might be TRBD1 (5 bases). Germline CDR1 KGHDR, CDR2 SFDVKD. The CDR3 is 18 amino acids. The V end was cut by 2 bases, the J end by 3 bases, with 19 bases between. CDR3 coding DNA: TGTGCCACCAGTGATTCCCAGGGCCCGCTAGGAGACAATCAGCCCCAGCATTTT. Its translation is CATSDSQGPLGDNQPQHF.

This clonotype was observed a single time. The final CDR3 position lacks the conserved phenylalanine or tryptophan, pointing to a likely read error. The chain links TRBV29-1 to TRBJ1-1, with unresolved D. Trimming took 8 bases from V and 3 from J, leaving 10 bases between them. CDR3 length: 11 residues. Germline values: CDR1 SQVTM, CDR2 ANQGSEA. The CDR3: CSLEVHTEAFS. The CDR3 DNA follows: TGCAGCTTAGAGGTACACACTGAAGCTTTCTCT.

Only a few counts were recorded for this clonotype. The chain couples TRBV3-1 to TRBJ2-4; D is possibly TRBD1 (6 bases). Trimming took 8 bases from V and 8 from J, leaving 10 bases between them. The germline gives CDR1 LGHDT, CDR2 YNNKEL (reference sequence). This CDR3 has 11 amino acids. CDR3 protein: CASREGDIQYF. CDR3 coding DNA: TGTGCCAGCCGCGAGGGGGACATTCAGTACTTC.

This clonotype showed up many times. The gene calls are TRBV6-5 and TRBJ2-5; tentatively, D is TRBD1 (6 bases). This CDR3 contains 13 residues. V was pared by 6 bases and J by 1 base, with 9 bases between. Germline CDR1 reads MNHEY; CDR2 reads SVGAGI. The DNA for the CDR3 is TGTGCCAGCAGCATGGACAGCCAAGAGACCCAGTACTTC. This gives the protein CASSMDSQETQYF.

This clonotype has at least ten counts. In DNA, the CDR3 is TGTGCCAGCAGACGAGGTGGGACAGGGGCAGATACGCAGTATTTT. This translates into CASRRGGTGADTQYF. The rearrangement joins TRBV28 to TRBJ2-3; 10 bases map to TRBD1. J lost 4 bases, V lost 6 bases, and 7 bases had no gene match. The germline V gene encodes CDR1 MDHEN and CDR2 SYDVKM. The CDR3 extends over 15 amino acids.

The table lists this clonotype with a few counts. The rearrangement joins TRBV20-1 to TRBJ2-7; D gene unclear. CDR1 is DFQATT and CDR2 is SNEGSKA in the germline V gene (reference sequence). The CDR3 totals 14 residues. With 3 bases removed from V and 4 bases from J, the gap between germline ends came to 16 bases. CDR3 protein: CSASTPVGVYEQYF. The CDR3 DNA reads TGCAGTGCTAGCACGCCAGTAGGAGTTTACGAGCAGTACTTC.

This clonotype was counted ten times or more. This chain joins TRBV28 and TRBJ2-1; a weak D match, TRBD2 (6 bases). V was shortened by 5 bases and J by 1 base, with 12 bases between the two germline ends. From germline, CDR1 is MDHEN and CDR2 SYDVKM. The CDR3 is 15 amino acids. CDR3 bases: TGTGCCAGCAGTCCTTTAGCGGATTCCTACAATGAGCAGTTCTTC. It encodes CASSPLADSYNEQFF.

This clonotype has a count of ten or more. The chain recombines TRBV25-1 with TRBJ1-5; D is perhaps TRBD1 (6 bases). CDR1 MGHDK and CDR2 SYGVNS come from the germline V gene. The CDR3 runs 16 residues. V lost 4 bases, J lost 5 bases, and 18 bases lay in between. The CDR3 sequence is CASSGTVRIFYQPQHF. The CDR3 bases are TGTGCCAGCAGTGGGACAGTCAGAATCTTTTATCAGCCCCAGCATTTT.

The V and J genes are TRBV27 and TRBJ2-4; D not resolved. The germline CDR1 and CDR2 sequences are MNHEY and SMNVEV (reference sequence). Trimming shortened V by 6 bases and J by 6 bases, and 12 bases separated the two germline ends. The CDR3 runs 13 residues. CDR3: CASRPSGINIQYF. The DNA of the CDR3 is TGTGCCAGCAGGCCTTCAGGCATAAACATTCAGTACTTC.

V is TRBV2 and J is TRBJ1-1, with D hard to call. CDR3 length: 14 residues. Between the trimmed V and J ends, which lost 6 bases and 2 bases, there was a span of 13 bases. Germline V gene lookup returns CDR1 SNHLY and CDR2 FYNNEI. CDR3 nucleotides: TGTGCCAGCAGACACGCGGACGGTAACACTGAAGCTTTCTTT. This encodes CASRHADGNTEAFF.

This clonotype was observed many times. The chain recombines TRBV3-1 with TRBJ1-1; unclear D gene. Trimming stripped 5 bases from V and 6 bases from J, with 13 bases between. Germline V CDR1 and CDR2: LGHDT, YNNKEL (reference sequence). The CDR3 loop spans 13 amino acids. CDR3 region: CASSASLFAEAFF. The CDR3 DNA sequence: TGTGCCAGCAGCGCGTCCTTGTTCGCTGAAGCTTTCTTT.

This clonotype was counted at least ten times. The chain recombines TRBV20-1 with TRBJ2-2, with no clear D. Germline CDR1 is DFQATT and CDR2 is SNEGSKA (reference sequence). Trimming left V 5 bases short and J 1 base short, with 14 bases between. The CDR3 is made up of 15 amino acids. CDR3 bases: TGCAGTGCTTCAAGAGCCCCACTGAACACCGGGGAGCTGTTTTTT. The encoded protein is CSASRAPLNTGELFF.

This clonotype was seen a handful of times. The chain has TRBV12-5 and TRBJ2-5, with D hard to call. The CDR3 spans 11 residues. CDR1 and CDR2 (germline): LGHNT, FRNRAP. The V end was cut by 3 bases, the J end by 5 bases, with 4 bases between. Here the CDR3 reads CASGFYETQYF. The CDR3 nucleotides are TGTGCTAGTGGTTTTTATGAGACCCAGTACTTC.

With respect to this clonotype: A much larger clone sits a single nucleotide away, making a read error possible. The chain links TRBV2 to TRBJ1-1; no clear D gene. Germline-derived CDR1 and CDR2 are SNHLY and FYNNEI. The CDR3 contains 13 residues. CDR3 nucleotides: TGTGTCACCTACGGCCTTCCGAACACTGAAGCTTTCTTT. This codes for CVTYGLPNTEAFF.

The chain joins TRBV7-6 to TRBJ1-6; D remains ambiguous. Germline-derived CDR1 and CDR2 are SGHVS and FNYEAQ. This CDR3 has 13 amino acids. V shed 9 bases and J shed 5 bases, with 11 bases lying between them. The CDR3: CASSILHNSPLHF. CDR3 coding DNA: TGTGCCAGTTCAATCTTACATAATTCACCCCTCCACTTT.

This clonotype showed up many times. This chain links TRBV7-6 with TRBJ2-2; D unclear. V lost 1 base and J lost 1, with 10 bases in between. The CDR3 loop spans 16 amino acids. Germline values: CDR1 SGHVS, CDR2 FNYEAQ. The CDR3 sequence is CASSLVPPKNTGELFF. CDR3 DNA sequence: TGTGCCAGCAGCTTAGTGCCGCCCAAGAACACCGGGGAGCTGTTTTTT. Together with reference TRBV7-6 and TRBJ2-2, the CDR3 gives the full variable domain: GAGVSQSPRYKVTKRGQDVALRCDPISGHVSLYWYRQALGQGPEFLTYFNYEAQQDKSGLPNDRFSAERPEGSISTLTIQRTEQRDSAMYRCASSLVPPKNTGELFFGEGSRLTVL.

The rearrangement joins TRBV5-1 to TRBJ2-2; 11 bases are a match to TRBD2. The germline gives CDR1 SGHRS, CDR2 YFSETQ. The ends lost 0 bases at V and 6 bases at J; junction bases unmatched: 4. This CDR3 has 16 residues. The CDR3 here is CASSLDLTSGAGELFF. CDR3 in DNA: TGCGCCAGCAGCTTGGACCTGACTAGCGGGGCCGGGGAGCTGTTTTTT.

The chain joins TRBV20-1 to TRBJ2-2; 7 bases fit TRBD1. V shed 6 bases and J 5 bases; nucleotides not matched to a gene: 3. The CDR3 sequence is 12 residues long. Germline assignment: CDR1 DFQATT and CDR2 SNEGSKA (reference sequence). The CDR3 bases are TGCAGTGCCAAGACAGGGACCGGGGAGCTGTTTTTT. It yields the protein CSAKTGTGELFF.

The chain employs TRBV5-6 and TRBJ1-4; TRBD1 agrees at 9 bases. Unmatched junction bases numbered 6, after V lost 4 bases and J lost 2 bases. Germline V gene lookup returns CDR1 SGHDT and CDR2 YYEEEE. The CDR3 length is 16 residues. DNA of the CDR3: TGTGCCAGCAGCACGACAGGGGGAGCGACTAATGAAAAACTGTTTTTT. Protein: CASSTTGGATNEKLFF.